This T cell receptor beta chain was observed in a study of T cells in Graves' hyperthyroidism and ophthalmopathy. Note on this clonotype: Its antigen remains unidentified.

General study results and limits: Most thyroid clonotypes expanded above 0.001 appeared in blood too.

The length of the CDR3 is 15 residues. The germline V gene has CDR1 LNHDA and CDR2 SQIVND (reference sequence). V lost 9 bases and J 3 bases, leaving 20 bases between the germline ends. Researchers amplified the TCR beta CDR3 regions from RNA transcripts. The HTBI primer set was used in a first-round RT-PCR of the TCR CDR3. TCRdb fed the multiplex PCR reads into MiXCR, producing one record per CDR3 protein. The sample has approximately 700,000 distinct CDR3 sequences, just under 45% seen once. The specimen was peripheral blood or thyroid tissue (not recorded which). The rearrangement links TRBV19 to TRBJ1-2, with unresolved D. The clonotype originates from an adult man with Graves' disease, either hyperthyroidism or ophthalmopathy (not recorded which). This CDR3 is CASSETRTVYYGYTF. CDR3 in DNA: TGTGCCAGCAGTGAAACCAGGACGGTTTACTATGGCTACACCTTC.